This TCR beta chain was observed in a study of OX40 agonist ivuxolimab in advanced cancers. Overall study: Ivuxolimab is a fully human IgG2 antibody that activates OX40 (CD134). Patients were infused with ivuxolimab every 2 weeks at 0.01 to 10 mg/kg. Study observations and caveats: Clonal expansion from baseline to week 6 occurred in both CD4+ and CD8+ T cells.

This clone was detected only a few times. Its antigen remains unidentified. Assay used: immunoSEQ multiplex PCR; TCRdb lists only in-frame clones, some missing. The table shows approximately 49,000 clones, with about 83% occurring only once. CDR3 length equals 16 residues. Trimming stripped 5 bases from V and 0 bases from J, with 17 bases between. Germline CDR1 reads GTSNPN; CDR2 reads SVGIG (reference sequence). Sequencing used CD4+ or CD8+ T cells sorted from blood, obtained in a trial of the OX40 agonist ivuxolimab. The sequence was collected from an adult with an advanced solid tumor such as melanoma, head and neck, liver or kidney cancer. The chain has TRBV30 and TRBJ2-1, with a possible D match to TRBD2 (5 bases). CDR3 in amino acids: CAWEGPVGSSYNEQFF. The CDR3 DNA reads TGTGCCTGGGAGGGCCCGGTGGGGAGCTCCTACAATGAGCAGTTCTTC.